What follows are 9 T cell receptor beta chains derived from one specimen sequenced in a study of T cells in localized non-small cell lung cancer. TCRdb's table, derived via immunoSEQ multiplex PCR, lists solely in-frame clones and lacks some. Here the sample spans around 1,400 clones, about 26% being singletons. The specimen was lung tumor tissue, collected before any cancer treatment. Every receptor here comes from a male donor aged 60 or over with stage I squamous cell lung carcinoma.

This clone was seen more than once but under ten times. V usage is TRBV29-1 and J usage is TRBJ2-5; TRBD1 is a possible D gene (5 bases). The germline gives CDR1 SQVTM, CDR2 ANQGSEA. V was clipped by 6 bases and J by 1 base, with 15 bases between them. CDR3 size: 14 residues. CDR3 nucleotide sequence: TGCAGCGTACCGGACGGACAAGGCCAAGAGACCCAGTACTTC. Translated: CSVPDGQGQETQYF.

CDR3 sequence reads: CASSPRGTVNTEAFF. The CDR3, as DNA: TGTGCCAGCTCACCACGTGGGACAGTGAACACTGAAGCTTTCTTT. J is TRBJ1-1 and V is TRBV18; 7 bases agree with TRBD1. The V and J ends lost 1 base and 0 bases, in that order; junction bases with no gene match: 2. CDR1 and CDR2 (germline): KGHSH, LQKENI. CDR3 size: 15 residues.

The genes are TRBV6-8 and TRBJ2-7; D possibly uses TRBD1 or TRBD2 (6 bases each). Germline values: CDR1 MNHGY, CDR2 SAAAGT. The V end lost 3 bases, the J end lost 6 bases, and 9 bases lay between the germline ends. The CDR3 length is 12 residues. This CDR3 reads CASSYGGLEQYF. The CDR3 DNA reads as TGTGCCAGCAGTTATGGGGGGCTCGAGCAGTACTTC.

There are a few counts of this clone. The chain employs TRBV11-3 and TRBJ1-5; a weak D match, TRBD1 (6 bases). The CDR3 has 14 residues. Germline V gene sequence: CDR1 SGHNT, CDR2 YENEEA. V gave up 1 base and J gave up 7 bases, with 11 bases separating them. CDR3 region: CASSLGGAIQPQHF. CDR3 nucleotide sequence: TGTGCCAGCAGCTTAGGGGGGGCTATCCAGCCCCAGCATTTT.

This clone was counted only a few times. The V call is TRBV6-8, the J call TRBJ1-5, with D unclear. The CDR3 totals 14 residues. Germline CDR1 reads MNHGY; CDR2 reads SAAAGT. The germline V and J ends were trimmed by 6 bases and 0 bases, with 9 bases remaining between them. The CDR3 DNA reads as TGTGCCAGCAGCGACGGGGTTAGCAATCAGCCCCAGCATTTT. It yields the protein CASSDGVSNQPQHF.

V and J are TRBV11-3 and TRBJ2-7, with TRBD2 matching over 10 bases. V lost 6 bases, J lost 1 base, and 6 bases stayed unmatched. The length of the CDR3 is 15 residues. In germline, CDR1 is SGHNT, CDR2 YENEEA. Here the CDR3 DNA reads TGTGCCAGCAGTCAAGCAGCGGGGGGGTCCTACGAGCAGTACTTC. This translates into CASSQAAGGSYEQYF.

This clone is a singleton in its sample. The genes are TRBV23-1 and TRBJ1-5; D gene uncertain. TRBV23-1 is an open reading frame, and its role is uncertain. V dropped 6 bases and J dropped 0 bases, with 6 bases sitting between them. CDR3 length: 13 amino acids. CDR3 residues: CASRPYSNQPQHF. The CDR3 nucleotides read TGCGCCAGCAGGCCCTATAGCAATCAGCCCCAGCATTTT.

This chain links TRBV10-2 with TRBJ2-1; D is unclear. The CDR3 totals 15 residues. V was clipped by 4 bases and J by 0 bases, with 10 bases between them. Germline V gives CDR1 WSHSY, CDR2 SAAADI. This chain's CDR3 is CASSVRRSSYNEQFF. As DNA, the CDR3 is TGCGCCAGCAGTGTGCGGCGAAGCTCCTACAATGAGCAGTTCTTC.

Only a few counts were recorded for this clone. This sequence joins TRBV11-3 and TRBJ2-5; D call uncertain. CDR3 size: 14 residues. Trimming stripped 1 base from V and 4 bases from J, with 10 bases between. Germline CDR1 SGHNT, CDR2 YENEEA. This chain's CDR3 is CASSLGASLETQYF. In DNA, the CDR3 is TGTGCCAGCAGCTTAGGGGCTAGTCTAGAGACCCAGTACTTC.